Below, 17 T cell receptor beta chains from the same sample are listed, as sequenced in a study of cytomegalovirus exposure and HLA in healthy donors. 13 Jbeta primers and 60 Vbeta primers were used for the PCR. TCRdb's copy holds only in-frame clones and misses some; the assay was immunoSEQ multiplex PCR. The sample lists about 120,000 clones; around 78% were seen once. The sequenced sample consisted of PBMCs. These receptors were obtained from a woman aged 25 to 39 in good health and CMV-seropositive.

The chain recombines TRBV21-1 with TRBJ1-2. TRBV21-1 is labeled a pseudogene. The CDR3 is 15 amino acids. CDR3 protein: CASSVRLMSNYGYTF. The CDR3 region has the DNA TGTGCCAGCAGCGTTCGACTGATGTCTAACTATGGCTACACCTTC.

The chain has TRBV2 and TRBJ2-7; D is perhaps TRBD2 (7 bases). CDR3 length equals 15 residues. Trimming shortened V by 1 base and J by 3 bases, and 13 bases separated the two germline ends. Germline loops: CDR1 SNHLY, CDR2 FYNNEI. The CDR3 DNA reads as TGTGCCAGCAGTGAAGAATGGGGAGGGGGCTACGAGCAGTACTTC. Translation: CASSEEWGGGYEQYF.

The CDR3 DNA reads as TGTGCCAGCAGTTTCGAGCTTTATAATTCACCCCTCCACTTT. This encodes CASSFELYNSPLHF. The chain uses TRBV27 and TRBJ1-6; D is unclear. This CDR3 has 14 residues. Trimming removed 3 bases from V and 4 bases from J, with 7 bases in between. The germline CDR1 and CDR2 sequences are MNHEY and SMNVEV (reference sequence).

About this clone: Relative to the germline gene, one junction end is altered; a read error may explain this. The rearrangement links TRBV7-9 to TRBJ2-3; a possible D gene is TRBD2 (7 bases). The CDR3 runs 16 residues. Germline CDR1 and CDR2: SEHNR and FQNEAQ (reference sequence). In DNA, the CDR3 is TGTTCCAGCAGCTTATGGGGGGGGCTCGACACAGATACGCAGTATTTT. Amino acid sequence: CSSSLWGGLDTDTQYF.

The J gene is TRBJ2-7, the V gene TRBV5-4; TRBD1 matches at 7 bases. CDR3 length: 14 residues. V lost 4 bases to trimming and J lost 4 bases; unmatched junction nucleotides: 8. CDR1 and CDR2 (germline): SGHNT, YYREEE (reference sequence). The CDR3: CASSAGQVGYEQYF. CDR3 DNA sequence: TGTGCCAGCAGCGCCGGACAGGTGGGTTACGAGCAGTACTTC. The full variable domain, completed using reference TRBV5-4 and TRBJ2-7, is ETGVTQSPTHLIKTRGQQVTLRCSSQSGHNTVSWYQQALGQGPQFIFQYYREEENGRGNFPPRFSGLQFPNYSSELNVNALELDDSALYLCASSAGQVGYEQYFGPGTRLTVT.

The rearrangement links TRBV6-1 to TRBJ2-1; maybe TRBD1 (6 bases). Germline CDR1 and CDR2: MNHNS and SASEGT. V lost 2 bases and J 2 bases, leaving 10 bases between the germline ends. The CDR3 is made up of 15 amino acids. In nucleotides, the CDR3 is TGTGCCAGCAGTGAAAGGGGGAATCCCTACAATGAGCAGTTCTTC. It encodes CASSERGNPYNEQFF.

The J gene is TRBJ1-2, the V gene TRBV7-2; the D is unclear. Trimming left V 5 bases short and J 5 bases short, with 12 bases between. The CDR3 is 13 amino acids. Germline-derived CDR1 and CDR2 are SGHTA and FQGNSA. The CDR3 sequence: CASSPGVEYGYTF. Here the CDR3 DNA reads TGTGCCAGCAGCCCGGGAGTGGAATATGGCTACACCTTC.

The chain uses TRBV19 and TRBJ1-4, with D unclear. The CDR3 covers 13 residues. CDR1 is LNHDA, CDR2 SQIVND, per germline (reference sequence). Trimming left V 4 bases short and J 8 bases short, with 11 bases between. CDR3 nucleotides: TGTGCCAGTAGTAGATCTGGCGGGGAAAAACTGTTTTTT. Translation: CASSRSGGEKLFF.

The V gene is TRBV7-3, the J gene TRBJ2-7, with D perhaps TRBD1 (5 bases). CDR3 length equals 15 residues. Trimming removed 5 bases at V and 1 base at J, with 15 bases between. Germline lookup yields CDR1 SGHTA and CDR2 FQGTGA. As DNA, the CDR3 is TGTGCCAGCAGCCCTCCCATGAGACAGTCCTACGAGCAGTACTTC. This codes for CASSPPMRQSYEQYF. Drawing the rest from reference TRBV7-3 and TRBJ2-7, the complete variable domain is GAGVSQTPSNKVTEKGKYVELRCDPISGHTALYWYRQSLGQGPEFLIYFQGTGAADDSGLPNDRFFAVRPEGSVSTLKIQRTERGDSAVYLCASSPPMRQSYEQYFGPGTRLTVT.

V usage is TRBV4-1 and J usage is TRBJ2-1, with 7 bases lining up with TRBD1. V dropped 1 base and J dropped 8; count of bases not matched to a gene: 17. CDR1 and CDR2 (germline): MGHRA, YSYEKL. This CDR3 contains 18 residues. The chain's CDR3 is CASSQVLRRDSRIDEQFF. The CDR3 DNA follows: TGCGCCAGCAGCCAAGTTCTTCGTCGGGACAGCCGGATCGATGAGCAGTTCTTC.

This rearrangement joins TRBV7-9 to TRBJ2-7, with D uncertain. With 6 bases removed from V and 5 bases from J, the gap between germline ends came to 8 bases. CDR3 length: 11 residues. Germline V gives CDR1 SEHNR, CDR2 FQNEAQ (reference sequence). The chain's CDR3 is CASSSYHEQYF. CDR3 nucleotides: TGTGCCAGCAGTTCCTACCACGAGCAGTACTTC.

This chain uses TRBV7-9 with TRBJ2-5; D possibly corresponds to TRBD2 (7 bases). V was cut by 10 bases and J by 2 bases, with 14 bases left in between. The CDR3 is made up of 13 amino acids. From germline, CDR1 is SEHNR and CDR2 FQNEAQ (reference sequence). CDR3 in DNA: TGTGCCACCTCAAAGGGGGGGCAAGAGACCCAGTACTTC. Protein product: CATSKGGQETQYF.

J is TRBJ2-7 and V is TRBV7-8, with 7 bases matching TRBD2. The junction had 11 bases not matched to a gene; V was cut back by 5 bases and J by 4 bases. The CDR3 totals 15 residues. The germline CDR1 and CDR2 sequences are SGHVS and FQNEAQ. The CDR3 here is CASSRLWERDYEQYF. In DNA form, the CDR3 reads TGTGCCAGCAGCCGCCTGTGGGAGCGGGATTACGAGCAGTACTTC.

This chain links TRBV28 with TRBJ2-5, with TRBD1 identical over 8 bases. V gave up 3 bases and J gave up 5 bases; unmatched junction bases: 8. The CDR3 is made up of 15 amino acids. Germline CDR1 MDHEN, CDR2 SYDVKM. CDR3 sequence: CASSFGRGRWETQYF. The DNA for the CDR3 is TGTGCCAGCAGTTTTGGCAGGGGGCGCTGGGAGACCCAGTACTTC.

In DNA, the CDR3 is TGTGCCAGCAACCTGGGGGGTGTTGGGAATGAGCAGTTCTTC. Its protein is CASNLGGVGNEQFF. V gene TRBV7-9 combines with J gene TRBJ2-1; possible D gene TRBD2, 6 bases. The germline gives CDR1 SEHNR, CDR2 FQNEAQ (reference sequence). V was clipped by 7 bases and J by 7 bases, with 17 bases between them. The CDR3 totals 14 residues.

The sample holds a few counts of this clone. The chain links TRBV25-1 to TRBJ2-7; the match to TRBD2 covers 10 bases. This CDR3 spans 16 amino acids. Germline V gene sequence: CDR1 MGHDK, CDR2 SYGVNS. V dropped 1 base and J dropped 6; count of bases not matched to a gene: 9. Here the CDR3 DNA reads TGTGCCAGCAGTGAATTAGCGGGGGGCCCCAATTCCGAGCAGTACTTC. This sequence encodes CASSELAGGPNSEQYF.

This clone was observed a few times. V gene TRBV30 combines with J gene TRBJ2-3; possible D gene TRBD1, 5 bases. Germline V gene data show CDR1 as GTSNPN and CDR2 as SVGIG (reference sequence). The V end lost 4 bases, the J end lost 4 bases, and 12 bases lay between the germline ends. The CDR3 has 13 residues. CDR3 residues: CAWTQGGSDTQYF. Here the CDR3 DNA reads TGTGCCTGGACGCAGGGTGGGTCAGATACGCAGTATTTT.